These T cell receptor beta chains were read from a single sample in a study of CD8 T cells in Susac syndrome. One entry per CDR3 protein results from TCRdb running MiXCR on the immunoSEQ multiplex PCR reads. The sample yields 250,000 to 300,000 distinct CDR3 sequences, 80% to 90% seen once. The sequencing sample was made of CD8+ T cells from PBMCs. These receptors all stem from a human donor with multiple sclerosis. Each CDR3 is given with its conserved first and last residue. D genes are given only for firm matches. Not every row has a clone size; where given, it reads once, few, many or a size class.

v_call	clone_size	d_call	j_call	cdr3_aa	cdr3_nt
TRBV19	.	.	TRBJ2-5	CASSMPEETQYF	TGTGCCAGTAGTATGCCCGAAGAGACCCAGTACTTC
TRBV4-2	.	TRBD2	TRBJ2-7	CASSQDPSGRARGESEQYF	TGTGCCAGCAGCCAAGATCCTAGCGGGAGGGCCAGGGGTGAGAGCGAGCAGTACTTC
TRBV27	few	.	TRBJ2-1	CASSLSRGREQFF	TGTGCCAGCAGTTTATCTCGGGGGCGTGAGCAGTTCTTC
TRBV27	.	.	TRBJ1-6	CASSFGARSPLHF	TGTGCCAGCAGTTTCGGGGCTCGTAGTCCCCTCCACTTT
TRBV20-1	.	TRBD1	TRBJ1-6	CSARPPQGDSPLHF	TGCAGTGCTAGACCGCCACAGGGGGATTCACCCCTCCACTTT
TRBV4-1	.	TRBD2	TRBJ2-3	CASSQVAGADTQYF	TGCGCCAGCAGCCAAGTAGCGGGAGCAGATACGCAGTATTTT
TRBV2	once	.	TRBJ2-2	CAVRGGGGELFF	TGTGCCGTGAGGGGGGGTGGCGGGGAGCTGTTTTTT
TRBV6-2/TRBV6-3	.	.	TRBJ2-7	CASTLRRDTRGEQYF	TGTGCCAGCACCCTCCGGCGGGACACTAGAGGCGAGCAGTACTTC
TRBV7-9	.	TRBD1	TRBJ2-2	CASSPQGQPNTGELFF	TGTGCCAGCAGCCCCCAGGGACAGCCGAACACCGGGGAGCTGTTTTTT
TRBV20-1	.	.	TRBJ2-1	CSVTETVLINEQFF	TGCAGTGTTACGGAGACAGTATTAATCAATGAGCAGTTCTTC
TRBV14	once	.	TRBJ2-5	CASSQANRVPETQYF	TGTGCCAGCAGCCAAGCAAACAGGGTGCCAGAGACCCAGTACTTC
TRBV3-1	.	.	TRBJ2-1	CASSLGGHGIAREQFF	TGTGCCAGCAGCCTCGGTGGGCACGGCATTGCTCGGGAGCAGTTCTTC
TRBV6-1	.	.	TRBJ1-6	CASSLLGFGTNSPLHF	TGTGCCAGCAGTCTGCTGGGTTTCGGCACCAATTCACCCCTCCACTTT
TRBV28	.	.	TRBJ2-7	CASSTIAARSSYEQYF	TGTGCCAGCAGTACAATAGCGGCCCGAAGCTCCTACGAGCAGTACTTC
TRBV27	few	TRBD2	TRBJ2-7	CASSLASGTSYEQYF	TGTGCCAGCAGTTTAGCTAGCGGTACCTCCTACGAGCAGTACTTC
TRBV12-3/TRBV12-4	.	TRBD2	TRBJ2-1	CASRLKLANEQFF	TGTGCCAGCAGACTTAAACTAGCGAATGAGCAGTTCTTC
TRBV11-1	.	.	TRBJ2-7	CAGQGEQYF	TGTGCGGGGCAGGGGGAGCAGTACTTC
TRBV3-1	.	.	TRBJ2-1	CASSQIVVDEQFF	TGTGCCAGCAGCCAGATAGTGGTAGATGAGCAGTTCTTC
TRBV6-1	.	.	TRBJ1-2	CASSEAVRAGGYTF	TGTGCCAGCAGTGAAGCTGTGAGGGCGGGTGGCTACACCTTC
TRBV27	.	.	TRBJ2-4	CASSLSGGERENIQYF	TGTGCCAGCAGTTTATCGGGCGGGGAGCGGGAAAACATTCAGTACTTC
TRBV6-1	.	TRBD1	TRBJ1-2	CASSGHVTGNYGYTF	TGTGCCAGCAGTGGGCACGTGACAGGGAACTATGGCTACACCTTC
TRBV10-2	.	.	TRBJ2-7	CASESRSEVDAPYEQYF	TGCGCCAGCGAATCCCGATCCGAAGTTGACGCCCCGTACGAGCAGTACTTC
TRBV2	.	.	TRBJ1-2	CASRAQDSYGYTF	TGTGCCAGCAGGGCACAGGACTCCTATGGCTACACCTTC
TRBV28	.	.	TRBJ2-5	CASLAGYQETQYF	TGTGCCAGCCTCGCGGGGTACCAAGAGACCCAGTACTTC
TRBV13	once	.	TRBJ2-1	CASSLPRENNEQFF	TGTGCCAGCAGCTTACCTCGGGAGAACAATGAGCAGTTCTTC
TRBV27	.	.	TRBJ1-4	CASSSGWGGEKLFF	TGTGCCAGCAGTTCCGGGTGGGGAGGAGAAAAACTGTTTTTT
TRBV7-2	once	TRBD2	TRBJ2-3	CASSFRLAGGYTDTQYF	TGTGCCAGCAGCTTCCGACTAGCGGGGGGATACACAGATACGCAGTATTTT
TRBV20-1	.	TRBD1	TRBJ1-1	CSADGFDRGLTEAFF	TGCAGTGCTGATGGGTTCGACAGGGGGCTCACTGAAGCTTTCTTT
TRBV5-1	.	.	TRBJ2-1	CASSPLREEQFF	TGCGCCAGCAGCCCCCTCCGGGAGGAGCAGTTCTTC
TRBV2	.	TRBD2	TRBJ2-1	CASRGTSGPKPTYNEQFF	TGTGCCAGCAGGGGGACTAGCGGCCCGAAGCCCACCTACAATGAGCAGTTCTTC
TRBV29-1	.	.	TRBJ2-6	CSVEDQEGQAGANVLTF	TGCAGCGTTGAAGATCAAGAGGGGCAGGCTGGGGCCAACGTCCTGACTTTC
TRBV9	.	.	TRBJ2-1	CASSAHGTFNEQFF	TGTGCCAGCAGCGCCCACGGGACTTTCAATGAGCAGTTCTTC
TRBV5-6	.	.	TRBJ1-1	CASSSGLTEAFF	TGTGCCAGCAGCTCAGGGTTGACTGAAGCTTTCTTT
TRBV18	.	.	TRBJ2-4	CASSPADEAVAKNIQYF	TGTGCCAGCTCACCTGCCGATGAGGCGGTGGCCAAAAACATTCAGTACTTC
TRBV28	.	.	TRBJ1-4	CASATVGSNEKLFF	TGTGCCAGCGCTACCGTCGGGTCTAATGAAAAACTGTTTTTT
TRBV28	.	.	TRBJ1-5	CASSPPSPNQPQHF	TGTGCCAGCAGTCCTCCCTCGCCGAATCAGCCCCAGCATTTT
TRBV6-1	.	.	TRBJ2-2	CASGPYTGELFF	TGTGCCAGCGGACCATATACCGGGGAGCTGTTTTTT
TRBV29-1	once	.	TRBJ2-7	CSVGTLKGEQYF	TGCAGCGTCGGGACTTTAAAGGGAGAGCAGTACTTC
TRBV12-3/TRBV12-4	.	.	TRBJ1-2	CASSNTGVPYGYTF	TGTGCCAGCAGCAATACGGGGGTGCCCTATGGCTACACCTTC
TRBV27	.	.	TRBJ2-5	CASIGRDPQETQYF	TGTGCCAGCATCGGACGGGACCCCCAAGAGACCCAGTACTTC
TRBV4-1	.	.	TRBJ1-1	CASSQDRDEAFF	TGCGCCAGCAGCCAAGATCGGGATGAAGCTTTCTTT
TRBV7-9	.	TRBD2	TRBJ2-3	CASSSITSGIMADTQYF	TGTGCCAGCAGCTCGATAACTAGCGGGATTATGGCAGATACGCAGTATTTT
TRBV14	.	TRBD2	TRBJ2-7	CASSQDLSGLAVPYEQYF	TGTGCCAGCAGCCAAGATCTTTCGGGGCTAGCGGTCCCCTACGAGCAGTACTTC
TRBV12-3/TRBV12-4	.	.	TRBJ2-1	CASLVLNEQFF	TGTGCCAGCCTAGTACTGAATGAGCAGTTCTTC
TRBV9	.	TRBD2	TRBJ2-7	CASSVTLAGEGNEQYF	TGTGCCAGCAGCGTAACCCTAGCGGGAGAAGGAAACGAGCAGTACTTC
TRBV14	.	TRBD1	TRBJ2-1	CASSQDLGQGIYEQFF	TGTGCCAGCAGCCAAGACCTGGGACAGGGAATCTATGAGCAGTTCTTC